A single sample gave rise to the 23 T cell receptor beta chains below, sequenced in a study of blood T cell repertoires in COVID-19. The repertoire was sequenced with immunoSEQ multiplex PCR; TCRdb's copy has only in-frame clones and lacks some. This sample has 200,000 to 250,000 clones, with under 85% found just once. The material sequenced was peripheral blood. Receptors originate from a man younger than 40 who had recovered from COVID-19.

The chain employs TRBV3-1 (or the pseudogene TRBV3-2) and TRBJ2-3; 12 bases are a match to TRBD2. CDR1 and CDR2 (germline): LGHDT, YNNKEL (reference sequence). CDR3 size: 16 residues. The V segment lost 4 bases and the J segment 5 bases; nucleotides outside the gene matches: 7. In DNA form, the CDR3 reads TGTGCCAGCAGCCGAGAGACTAGCGGGGGCCTAGATACGCAGTATTTT. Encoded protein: CASSRETSGGLDTQYF.

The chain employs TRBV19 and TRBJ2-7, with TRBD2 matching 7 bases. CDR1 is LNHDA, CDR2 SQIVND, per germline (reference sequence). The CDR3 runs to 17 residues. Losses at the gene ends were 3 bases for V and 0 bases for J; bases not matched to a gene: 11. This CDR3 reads CASSIGIPGLISYEQYF. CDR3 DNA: TGTGCCAGTAGTATCGGAATCCCGGGACTAATCTCCTACGAGCAGTACTTC.

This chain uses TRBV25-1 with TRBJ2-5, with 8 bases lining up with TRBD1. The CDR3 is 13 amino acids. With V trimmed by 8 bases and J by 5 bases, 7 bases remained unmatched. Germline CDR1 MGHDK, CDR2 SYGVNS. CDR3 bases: TGTGCCAGCGGAGACCAGGGGGCGGAGACCCAGTACTTC. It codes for CASGDQGAETQYF.

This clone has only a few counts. The CDR3 spells CASSRQTYNSPLHF. In DNA form, the CDR3 reads TGTGCCAGCAGCAGACAGACATATAATTCACCCCTCCACTTT. This chain connects TRBV6-5 to TRBJ1-6; a weak D match, TRBD1 (5 bases). V lost 6 bases and J lost 4, with 10 bases in between. Germline CDR1 MNHEY, CDR2 SVGAGI. The CDR3 consists of 14 residues.

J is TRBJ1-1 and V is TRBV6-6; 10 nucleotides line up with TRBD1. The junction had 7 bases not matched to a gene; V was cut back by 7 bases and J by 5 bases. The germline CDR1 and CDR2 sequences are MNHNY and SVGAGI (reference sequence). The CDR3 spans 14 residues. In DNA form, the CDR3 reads TGTGCCAGCATCCCGGGACAGGGGAAGACTGAAGCTTTCTTT. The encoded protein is CASIPGQGKTEAFF.

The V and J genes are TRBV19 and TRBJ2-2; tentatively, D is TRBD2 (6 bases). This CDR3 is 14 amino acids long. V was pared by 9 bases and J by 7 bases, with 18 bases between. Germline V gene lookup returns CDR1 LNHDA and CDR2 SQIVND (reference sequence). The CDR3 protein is CASNNRGMGGELFF. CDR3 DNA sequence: TGTGCCAGCAACAACCGGGGGATGGGCGGGGAGCTGTTTTTT.

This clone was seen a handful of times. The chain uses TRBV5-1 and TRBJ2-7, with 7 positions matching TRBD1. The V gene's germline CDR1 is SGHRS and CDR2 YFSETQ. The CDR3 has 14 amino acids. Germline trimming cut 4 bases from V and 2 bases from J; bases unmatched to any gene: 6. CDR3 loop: CASSEGTAPYEQYF. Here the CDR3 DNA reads TGCGCCAGCAGCGAAGGGACAGCCCCCTACGAGCAGTACTTC.

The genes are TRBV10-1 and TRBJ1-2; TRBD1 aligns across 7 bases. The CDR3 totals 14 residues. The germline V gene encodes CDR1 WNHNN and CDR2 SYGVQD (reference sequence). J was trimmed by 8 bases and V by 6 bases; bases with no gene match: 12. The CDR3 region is CASSAGGSFGGYTF. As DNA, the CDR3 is TGCGCCAGCAGCGCAGGGGGATCCTTCGGGGGCTACACCTTC.

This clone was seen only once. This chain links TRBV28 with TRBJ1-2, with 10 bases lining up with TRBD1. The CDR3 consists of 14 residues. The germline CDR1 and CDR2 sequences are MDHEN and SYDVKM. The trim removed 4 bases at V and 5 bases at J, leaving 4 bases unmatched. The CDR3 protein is CASSSRDRGYGYTF. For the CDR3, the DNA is TGTGCCAGCAGTTCCCGGGACAGGGGTTATGGCTACACCTTC.

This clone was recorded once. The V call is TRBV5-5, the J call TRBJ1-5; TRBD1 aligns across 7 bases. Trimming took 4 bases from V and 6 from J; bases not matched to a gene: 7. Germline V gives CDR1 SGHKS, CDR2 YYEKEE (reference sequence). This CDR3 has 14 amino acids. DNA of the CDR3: TGTGCCAGCAGCCTTGGGACAGTCCCTCAGCCCCAGCATTTT. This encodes CASSLGTVPQPQHF. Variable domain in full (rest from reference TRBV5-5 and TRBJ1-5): DAGVTQSPTHLIKTRGQQVTLRCSPISGHKSVSWYQQVLGQGPQFIFQYYEKEERGRGNFPDRFSARQFPNYSSELNVNALLLGDSALYLCASSLGTVPQPQHFGDGTRLSIL.

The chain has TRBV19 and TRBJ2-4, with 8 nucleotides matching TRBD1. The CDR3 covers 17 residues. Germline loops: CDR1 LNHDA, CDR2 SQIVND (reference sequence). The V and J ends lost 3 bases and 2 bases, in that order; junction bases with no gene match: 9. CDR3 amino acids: CASSMGSGTGTKNIQYF. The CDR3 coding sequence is TGTGCCAGTAGTATGGGCTCCGGGACAGGCACCAAAAACATTCAGTACTTC.

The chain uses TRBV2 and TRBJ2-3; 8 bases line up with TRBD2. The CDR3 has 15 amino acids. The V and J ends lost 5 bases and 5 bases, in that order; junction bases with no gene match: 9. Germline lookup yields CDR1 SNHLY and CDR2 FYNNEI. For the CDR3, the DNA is TGTGCCAGCAGTCCGGGCCCCGGGAGGGGAGATACGCAGTATTTT. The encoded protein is CASSPGPGRGDTQYF.

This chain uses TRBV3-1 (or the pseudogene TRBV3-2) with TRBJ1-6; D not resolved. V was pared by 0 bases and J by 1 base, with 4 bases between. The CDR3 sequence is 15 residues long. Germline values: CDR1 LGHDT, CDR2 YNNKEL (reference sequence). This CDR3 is CASSQEASYNSPLHF. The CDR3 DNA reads TGTGCCAGCAGCCAAGAGGCTTCCTATAATTCACCCCTCCACTTT.

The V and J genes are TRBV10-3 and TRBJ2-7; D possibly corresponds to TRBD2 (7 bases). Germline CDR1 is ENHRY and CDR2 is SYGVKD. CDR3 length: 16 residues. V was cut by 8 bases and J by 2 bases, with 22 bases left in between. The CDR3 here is CAIGGASQGPPYEQYF. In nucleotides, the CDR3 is TGTGCCATCGGGGGGGCGTCACAGGGCCCCCCCTACGAGCAGTACTTC.

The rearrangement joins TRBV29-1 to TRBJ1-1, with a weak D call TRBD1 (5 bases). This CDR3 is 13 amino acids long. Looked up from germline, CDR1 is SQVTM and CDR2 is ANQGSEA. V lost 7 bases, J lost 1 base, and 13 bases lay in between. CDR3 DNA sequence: TGCAGCGCCGTGGGCAGGGCGAACACTGAAGCTTTCTTT. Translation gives CSAVGRANTEAFF.

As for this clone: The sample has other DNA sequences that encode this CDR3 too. The DNA for the CDR3 is TGCGCCAGCAGCTTGGGACAGGGGGGCACTGAAGCTTTCTTT. Amino acids: CASSLGQGGTEAFF. The chain uses TRBV5-1 and TRBJ1-1; 9 bases fit TRBD1. The ends lost 0 bases at V and 4 bases at J; junction bases unmatched: 1. The CDR3 is 14 amino acids. Germline V CDR1 and CDR2: SGHRS, YFSETQ.

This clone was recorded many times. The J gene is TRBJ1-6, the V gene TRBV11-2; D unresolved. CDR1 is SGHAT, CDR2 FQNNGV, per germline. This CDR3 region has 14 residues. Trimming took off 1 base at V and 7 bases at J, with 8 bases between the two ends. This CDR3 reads CASSLVNANSPLHF. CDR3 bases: TGTGCCAGCAGCTTAGTCAATGCGAATTCACCCCTCCACTTT.

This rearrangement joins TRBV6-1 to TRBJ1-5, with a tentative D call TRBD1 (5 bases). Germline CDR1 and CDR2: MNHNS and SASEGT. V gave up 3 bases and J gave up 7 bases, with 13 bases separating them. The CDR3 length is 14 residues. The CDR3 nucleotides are TGTGCCAGCAGTGATCCGGGGGTGGAGCAGCCCCAGCATTTT. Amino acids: CASSDPGVEQPQHF.

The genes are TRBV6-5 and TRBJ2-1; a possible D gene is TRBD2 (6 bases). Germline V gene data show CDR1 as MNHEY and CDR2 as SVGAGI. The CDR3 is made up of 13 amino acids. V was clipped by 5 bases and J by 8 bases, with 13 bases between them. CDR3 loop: CASSRGLSHEQFF. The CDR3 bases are TGTGCCAGCAGTCGGGGACTTTCCCATGAGCAGTTCTTC.

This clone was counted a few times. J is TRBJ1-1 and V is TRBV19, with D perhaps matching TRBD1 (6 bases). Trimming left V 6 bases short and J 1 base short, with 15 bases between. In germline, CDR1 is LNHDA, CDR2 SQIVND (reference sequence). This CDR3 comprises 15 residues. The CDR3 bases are TGTGCCAGTAGATTCCTAGGACAGAAGAACACTGAAGCTTTCTTT. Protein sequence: CASRFLGQKNTEAFF.

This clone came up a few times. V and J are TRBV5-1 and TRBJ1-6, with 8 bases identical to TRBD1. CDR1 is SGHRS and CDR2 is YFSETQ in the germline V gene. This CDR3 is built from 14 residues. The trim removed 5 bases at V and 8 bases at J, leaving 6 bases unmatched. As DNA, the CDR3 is TGCGCCAGCAGTCCAGGGGGCTTGTATTCACCCCTCCACTTT. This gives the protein CASSPGGLYSPLHF.

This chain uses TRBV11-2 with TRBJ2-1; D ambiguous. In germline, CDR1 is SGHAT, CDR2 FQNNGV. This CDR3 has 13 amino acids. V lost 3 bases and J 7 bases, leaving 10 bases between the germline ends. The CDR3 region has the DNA TGTGCCAGCAGCTTCGGGTCCGATAATGAGCAGTTCTTC. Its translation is CASSFGSDNEQFF. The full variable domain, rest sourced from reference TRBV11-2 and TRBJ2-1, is EAGVAQSPRYKIIEKRQSVAFWCNPISGHATLYWYQQILGQGPKLLIQFQNNGVVDDSQLPKDRFSAERLKGVDSTLKIQPAKLEDSAVYLCASSFGSDNEQFFGPGTRLTVL.

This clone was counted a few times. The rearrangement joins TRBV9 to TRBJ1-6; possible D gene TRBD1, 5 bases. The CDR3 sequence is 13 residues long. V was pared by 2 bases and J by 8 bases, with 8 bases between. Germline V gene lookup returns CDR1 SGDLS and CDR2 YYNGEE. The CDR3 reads CASSVDRDSPLHF. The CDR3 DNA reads TGTGCCAGCAGCGTCGACAGAGATTCACCCCTCCACTTT.